Sequencing of this TCR beta chain was carried out in a study of blood T cell repertoires in COVID-19. Study summary: Italy, Spain and the United States were the sources of the convalescent and acute COVID-19 samples. PBMCs, B-cell-depleted T cells, or T cells were the source of the cDNA or gDNA that made up the material.

Only a few counts were recorded for this clone. Under the authors' procedure: Amplification of reference gene primers was used by the study to estimate nucleated cell counts. Generated by immunoSEQ multiplex PCR, the TCRdb table keeps only in-frame clones and is missing some. The V and J calls and clone size are taken from that table; D and trimming were inferred from the DNA. The table includes approximately 110,000 clones, about 88% detected once. This clonotype originated in a woman aged 70 to 79 who had recovered from COVID-19. Sequenced sample: peripheral blood.

CDR3 sequence (DNA): TGTGCCAGCAGCTTGGAGGTACTACAGGGGTGGAGAGATACGCAGTATTTT. Translated, it gives CASSLEVLQGWRDTQYF. The chain joins TRBV7-2 to TRBJ2-3, with TRBD1 identical over 7 bases. This CDR3 is built from 17 residues. Trimming cost V 3 bases and J 5 bases; bases outside gene matches: 14. Germline CDR1 is SGHTA and CDR2 is FQGNSA.